The T cell receptor (beta chain) under discussion was sequenced for a study of CD8 T cells in ankylosing spondylitis. Whole-study results and caveats: Both synovial fluid and blood in reactive arthritis had previously been reported to carry some motif variants. About 8 highly homologous variants made up a TCR beta motif that seemed to typify ankylosing spondylitis blood. The authors found the disease-linked clones to be CD8+ and relatively rare in peripheral blood. Disease-linked clones reportedly concentrated significantly in matched ankylosing spondylitis synovial fluid.

By quantitative 5'-RACE with molecular barcodes, the TCR beta libraries were made. TCRdb processed the 5' RACE reads anew with MiXCR; each CDR3 protein has one entry. The sample includes approximately 440,000 distinct CDR3 sequences, 17% of them seen just once. This clonotype was found a few times. Its cognate antigen is unknown. Germline lookup yields CDR1 SGHRS and CDR2 YFSETQ. The CDR3 has 15 amino acids. The ends lost 1 base at V and 4 bases at J; junction bases unmatched: 6. The clonotype was recovered from a male donor with ankylosing spondylitis. The sequenced material came from blood, either unsorted or a sorted T cell fraction (not recorded which). This chain links TRBV5-1 with TRBJ2-5; TRBD2 agrees at 8 bases. CDR3 bases: TGCGCCAGCAGCTTGTCCTCAAGCGGGGGAGAGACCCAGTACTTC. Translating it yields CASSLSSSGGETQYF.